The source of this TCR beta chain is a study of blood T cells in healthy people across ages. This clonotype was recorded a few times. Germline lookup yields CDR1 SGHTA and CDR2 FQGNSA. Between the trimmed V and J ends, which lost 1 base and 4 bases, there was a span of 17 bases. The CDR3 extends over 16 amino acids. A second PCR, run for about 6 to 12 cycles, used a sample-barcoded 5' primer plus a J-beta primer mix. TCRdb itself ran the 5' RACE reads through MiXCR, one entry per CDR3 protein. The repertoire holds more than 600,000 distinct CDR3 sequences, around 25% seen once, with 9.4% in the top ten. These data were also reused for a study on T cells of mothers and their children.

The V call is TRBV7-2, the J call TRBJ2-7; D tentatively fits TRBD1 or TRBD2 (6 bases each). The specimen was blood. The TCR sequence derives from a boy aged 5-17 years in good health. The CDR3 coding sequence is TGTGCCAGCAGCTTAGGCTTCGGGGGCGGATTTTACGAGCAGTACTTC. It codes for CASSLGFGGGFYEQYF.